The 21 T cell receptor delta chains listed next were all sequenced from one sample in a study of γδ T cells in repeated Plasmodium falciparum infection. TCRdb reapplied CATT to the multiplex PCR reads. The sample includes around 52,000 delta-chain clones, around 1.8% of them seen just once. Vgamma9/Vdelta2+ and Vdelta2-negative gammadelta T cells were flow-sorted from PBMC for bulk sequencing. The sample taken for sequencing was gamma-delta T cells from blood. These TCRs come from a pool of human donors (malaria-infected and uninfected, not separated).

About this clone: Translating this DNA gives a protein that differs at residue 9 from the TCRdb one, which belongs to a much larger clone; a read error is likely, and the protein shown is this translation. This sequence joins TRDV1 and TRDJ1; possibly TRDD3 for D (6 bases). Trimming took off 1 base at V and 0 bases at J, with 24 bases between the two ends. CDR3 length equals 20 residues. Germline V CDR1 and CDR2: TSWWSYY, QGS. This CDR3 reads CALGERNQEDTLLDTDKLIF. As DNA, the CDR3 is TGTGCTCTTGGGGAACGGAATCAGGAGGATACTCTCCTTGACACCGATAAACTCATCTTT.

This clone was observed many times. Translating this DNA gives a protein that differs at residue 14 from the TCRdb one, which belongs to a much larger clone; a read error is likely, and the protein shown is this translation. The chain recombines TRDV2 with TRDJ1, with D possibly matching TRDD2 (6 bases). The V gene's germline CDR1 is GEAIGNYY and CDR2 EKD. This CDR3 has 20 residues. V lost 7 bases to trimming and J lost 1 base, with 33 bases between them. The CDR3 nucleotides read TGTGCCTGCAAGCTCTACACTCCTTCCCGGGGACTTATTTGCACCGATAAACTCATCTTT. This codes for CACKLYTPSRGLICTDKLIF.

The sample holds a few counts of this clone. A far larger clone is one nucleotide away, so this likely arose from a read error. Here the CDR3 DNA reads TGTGCTCTTGGGGACTCGGCCTTCCTCCGGGCTGGGGGATATTGCCCCGATAAACTCATCTTC. Protein product: CALGDSAFLRAGGYCPDKLIF. No J gene was assigned, while the V gene was called as TRDV1; the D call in the table, TRDD3, was not verified against the DNA. The length of the CDR3 is 21 residues. Germline assignment: CDR1 TSWWSYY and CDR2 QGS.

This clone was observed a few times. This likely traces to a read error, being one base from a far larger clone. At the DNA level, this CDR3 is encoded by other sequences in the same sample as well. V and J are TRDV3 and TRDJ1; 9 bases are a match to TRDD3. Germline assignment: CDR1 TVYSNPD and CDR2 GDNSRS (reference sequence). The CDR3 spans 17 residues. The chain's CDR3 is CASPRGLYWGKTDKLIF. In DNA form, the CDR3 reads TGCGCCTCCCCCCGTGGACTTTACTGGGGGAAGACCGATAAACTCATCTTT.

Details on this clone: TCRdb's entry gives the protein of a much larger clone, which mismatches this DNA's translation at residue 8, likely from a read error; the protein reported here is translated from the DNA. This chain connects TRDV3 to TRDJ1, with 13 nucleotides matching TRDD3. The J gene was not available in TCRdb and was assigned here by matching the DNA to germline segments. Germline CDR1 is TVYSNPD and CDR2 is GDNSRS (reference sequence). The CDR3 spans 19 residues. With V trimmed by 4 bases and J by 0 bases, 17 bases remained unmatched. The CDR3 here is CACVLSVHWGIRNTDKLIF. Here the CDR3 DNA reads TGTGCCTGCGTCCTAAGCGTACACTGGGGGATACGCAACACCGATAAACTCATCTTT.

By share, this clone ranks as medium-sized (0.01 to 0.1%). In the same sample, other DNA sequences code for this CDR3. The chain is built from TRDV1 and TRDJ2; 9 nucleotides line up with TRDD3. V gave up 0 bases and J gave up 3 bases; unmatched junction bases: 23. Germline-derived CDR1 and CDR2 are TSWWSYY and QGS. This CDR3 spans 23 amino acids. CDR3 coding DNA: TGTGCTCTTGGGGAACTCCTATCCACCACTCCGTACTGGGGGACAAAAATGACAGCACAACTCTTCTTT. Protein sequence: CALGELLSTTPYWGTKMTAQLFF.

On this clone itself: This likely traces to a read error, being one base from a far larger clone. Other DNA variants within this sample encode the same CDR3. The chain employs TRDV1 and TRDJ2, with 8 positions matching TRDD3. The J gene, not given by TCRdb, was assigned here from a germline match of the nucleotide sequence. The CDR3 has 23 residues. The junction had 24 bases not matched to a gene; V was cut back by 3 bases and J by 0 bases. Germline CDR1 reads TSWWSYY; CDR2 reads QGS. The CDR3 loop reads CALGDPPEGWGIVSIPLTAQLFF. The CDR3 bases are TGTGCTCTTGGGGATCCCCCGGAAGGTTGGGGGATTGTGTCCATCCCTTTGACAGCACAACTCTTCTTT.

The V and J genes are TRDV1 and TRDJ1; 13 bases are shared with TRDD3. As TCRdb names no J gene, one was assigned here on the basis of a DNA match to germline. This CDR3 contains 24 residues. Germline CDR1 reads TSWWSYY; CDR2 reads QGS. The V gene end was trimmed by 3 bases and the J gene end by 3 bases; junction bases not matched to a gene: 28. The CDR3 sequence: CALGDSPTTEPQPRTGGYADKLIF. In DNA, the CDR3 is TGTGCTCTTGGGGACTCTCCTACAACGGAACCCCAACCCCGCACTGGGGGATACGCCGATAAACTCATCTTT.

This clone occurred many times. The rearrangement links TRDV1 to TRDJ1, with TRDD3 as a possible D gene (6 bases). The CDR3 consists of 18 residues. Germline CDR1 reads TSWWSYY; CDR2 reads QGS. Trimming took off 2 bases at V and 5 bases at J, with 24 bases between the two ends. This CDR3 is CALGESSLVGATRDKLIF. DNA for the CDR3: TGTGCTCTTGGGGAATCTTCCCTTGTGGGGGCTACGAGGGATAAACTCATCTTT.

Ten or more counts support this clone. One base separates it from a far larger clone, so it is likely a read error. The sample holds other DNA sequences that translate to the same CDR3. The rearrangement joins TRDV1 to TRDJ1, with 7 nucleotides matching TRDD2. Germline lookup yields CDR1 TSWWSYY and CDR2 QGS. The CDR3 extends over 21 amino acids. CDR3 amino acids: CALGEVSYGGPYSLYTDKLIF. CDR3 DNA: TGTGCTCTTGGGGAAGTTTCCTACGGGGGGCCGTACTCTCTGTACACCGATAAGCTCATCTTT.

This clone was seen repeatedly, ten times or more. TCRdb attributes to this sequence the protein of a much larger clone, which differs from the DNA translation at residue 7; a read error is likely, and the protein displayed is translated from the DNA. The rearrangement links TRDV2 to TRDJ2; TRDD3 is a possible D gene (5 bases). The V gene's germline CDR1 is GEAIGNYY and CDR2 EKD. V was cut by 2 bases and J by 0 bases, with 12 bases left in between. This CDR3 contains 16 residues. CDR3 sequence (DNA): TGTGCCTGTGACAGACTGGAGGATACTTTGACAGCACAACTCTTCTTT. Residues: CACDRLEDTLTAQLFF.

This clone was seen at least ten times. TCRdb records a much larger clone's protein for this DNA, with a difference at residue 4 that likely arises from a read error; the protein given is the translation of the DNA. This chain connects TRDV2 to TRDJ1; TRDD3 is a possible D gene (6 bases). From germline, CDR1 is GEAIGNYY and CDR2 EKD. This CDR3 is built from 16 residues. Here the CDR3 DNA reads TGTGCCTGTGGCACCGCTGGGGTAATCAACACCGATAAACTCATCTTT. Amino acids: CACGTAGVINTDKLIF.

Ten or more counts support this clone. With only one base between it and a far larger clone, this is likely a read error. Different DNA sequences within this sample yield the same CDR3. The CDR3 DNA reads as TGTGCTCTTGGGGAACTTGTGCCCCCCCGGGGATGGGGGATACACACCGATAAACTCATCTTT. It codes for CALGELVPPRGWGIHTDKLIF. The chain couples TRDV1 to TRDJ1; the match to TRDD3 covers 10 bases. This CDR3 is built from 21 residues. After removal of 0 bases from V and 0 bases from J, the junction contained 16 bases not matched to a gene. From germline, CDR1 is TSWWSYY and CDR2 QGS.

This clone showed up many times. A far larger clone is off by one base, so a read error is likely. Other nucleotide sequences from this sample produce the same CDR3. For the V gene the call is TRDV2; the J gene has no call; TRDD3, the table's D call, was not compared with the DNA. Germline values: CDR1 GEAIGNYY, CDR2 EKD. The CDR3 length is 17 residues. CDR3 sequence: CACASLTGGSYTDKLIF. The CDR3 bases are TGTGCCTGTGCTTCCCTTACTGGGGGATCTTACACCGATAAGCTCATCTTT.

This clone was detected only a few times. It is likely a read error: a sequence one base away is far more abundant. Distinct nucleotide sequences in the sample also encode this CDR3. The chain couples TRDV1 to TRDJ1, with D possibly being TRDD3 (6 bases). Per the germline V gene, CDR1 is TSWWSYY and CDR2 is QGS. The ends were cut back, 1 base at V and 5 bases at J, with 29 bases in the middle. This CDR3 contains 20 residues. This chain's CDR3 is CALGEQRGSPRWDKADKLIF. The CDR3 coding sequence is TGTGCTCTTGGGGAACAAAGGGGCTCCCCACGATGGGATAAAGCTGATAAACTCATCTTT.

This clone was counted at least ten times. The TCRdb protein comes from a much larger clone and disagrees with this DNA's translation at residue 19, likely due to a read error; the protein given here is derived from the DNA. J is TRDJ1 and V is TRDV1; the match to TRDD3 covers 8 bases. Germline loops: CDR1 TSWWSYY, CDR2 QGS. The CDR3 spans 21 residues. CDR3 amino acids: CALGDGYRQGYGFYLTDKPIF. CDR3 bases: TGTGCTCTTGGGGATGGTTATAGACAGGGATACGGTTTTTATTTGACCGATAAACCCATCTTT.

A few counts support this clone. Only one base separates this from a far larger clonotype, so it likely reflects a read error. In the same sample, other DNA sequences code for this CDR3. The V gene call reads TRDV1; no J gene was called; the table's D call, TRDD3, was not checked against the DNA. The length of the CDR3 is 21 residues. Germline CDR1 TSWWSYY, CDR2 QGS. The CDR3 loop reads CALGEIRSYRYWGIPYDKLIF. CDR3 nucleotides: TGTGCTCTTGGGGAAATTAGGTCCTACCGATACTGGGGGATCCCTTACGATAAGCTCATCTTT.

For this clone: A far bigger clonotype differs at one base, so this is likely a read error. Other nucleotide sequences in the sample specify the same CDR3. The chain links TRDV1 to TRDJ1; possible D gene TRDD2, 5 bases. CDR1 and CDR2 from the germline V gene are TSWWSYY and QGS. There are 12 residues in the CDR3. For the CDR3, the DNA is TGTGCTCTTGGAGTGCCTTCTGGTAAACTCATTTTT. Translated: CALGVPSGKLIF.

This clone was counted between two and nine times. This probably arose from a read error, given a far larger clone one base away. Other DNA sequences of this sample code for an identical CDR3. V is TRDV1 and J is TRDJ1, with a tentative D call TRDD2 (6 bases). The J gene comes from matching the DNA to germline here; TCRdb lacks it. CDR1 is TSWWSYY, CDR2 QGS, per germline. The CDR3 length is 21 residues. With 4 bases removed from V and 0 bases from J, the gap between germline ends came to 30 bases. This chain's CDR3 is CALGVSTCPPTGVGYTDKLIF. The CDR3 DNA reads TGTGCTCTTGGGGTCAGCACCTGTCCTCCTACTGGAGTAGGGTACACCGATAAACTCATCTTT.

This clone has just a few counts. This DNA translates differently at residue 12 from the TCRdb protein, which is that of a much larger clone; a read error is likely, and the protein shown is the DNA's own translation. J is TRDJ1 and V is TRDV3, with 7 bases matching TRDD3. Unmatched junction bases numbered 25, after V lost 2 bases and J lost 1 base. The CDR3 extends over 20 amino acids. CDR1 and CDR2 from the germline V gene are TVYSNPD and GDNSRS (reference sequence). The CDR3 coding sequence is TGTGCCTTTGACGTCCTCCGTGTACTGGGGACTCAGCCAGCCACCGATAAACTCATCTTT. This codes for CAFDVLRVLGTQPATDKLIF.

This clone was seen many times. A read error likely explains why the TCRdb protein, taken from a much larger clone, differs from this DNA's translation at residue 11; the protein shown is translated from the DNA. The genes are TRDV2 and TRDJ1; possibly TRDD3 for D (6 bases). Deletions cut 3 bases from V and 0 bases from J, with 28 bases between. This CDR3 has 20 amino acids. The germline V gene has CDR1 GEAIGNYY and CDR2 EKD. The CDR3 region has the DNA TGTGCCTGTGACCATCCTCAATCCTGGGGATTATCTGCGTACACCGATAAACTCATCTTT. Encoded protein: CACDHPQSWGLSAYTDKLIF.